This T cell receptor (beta chain) was sequenced during a study of cytomegalovirus exposure and HLA in healthy donors. TCRdb keeps only in-frame clones here, not all; method: immunoSEQ multiplex PCR. The table records some 240,000 clones, about nine tenths of them present only once. Comments on this clone: Its target is not known.

The CDR3 sequence is 21 residues long. Looked up from germline, CDR1 is LGHNA and CDR2 is YNFKEQ. The ends were cut back, 2 bases at V and 0 bases at J, with 25 bases in the middle. The study, taken as a whole, reports: Confirmation was obtained in vitro that three CMV-associated chains are specific for CMV antigens. The study flagged fewer than 200 TCR beta chains as cytomegalovirus-associated.

The chain uses TRBV4-2 and TRBJ2-2, with D possibly TRBD1 on 5 matching bases. The sequenced material came from PBMCs. This receptor was taken from a woman younger than 35 in good health and CMV-seropositive. The CDR3: CASSQTSFLTVTTPNTGELFF. CDR3 sequence (DNA): TGTGCCAGCAGCCAAACAAGTTTTTTGACAGTTACCACCCCGAACACCGGGGAGCTGTTTTTT.